This T cell receptor (beta chain) was identified in a study of OX40 agonist ivuxolimab in advanced cancers. TCRdb keeps only in-frame clones here, not all; method: immunoSEQ multiplex PCR. The data contain about 25,000 clones, about 86% of them seen just once; the ten biggest clones take up over 13%. With regard to this clone: Its antigen is unknown. Compared with germline, one end of the junction differs, possibly owing to a read error.

CDR1 is LGHNA, CDR2 YNFKEQ, per germline. The CDR3 length is 12 residues. Overall study results and limits: More expanded clones were found, on average, in CD8+ than in CD4+ T cells.

The input for sequencing was CD4+ or CD8+ T cells sorted from blood, taken in a trial of the OX40 agonist ivuxolimab. The chain recombines TRBV4-2 with TRBJ1-1, with a possible D match to TRBD1 (6 bases). This sequence was found in an adult with an advanced solid tumor such as melanoma, head and neck, liver or kidney cancer. The CDR3 here is CASSPGGTEAFF. DNA for the CDR3: TGTGCCAGCAGTCCGGGGGGCACTGAAGCTTTCTTC.